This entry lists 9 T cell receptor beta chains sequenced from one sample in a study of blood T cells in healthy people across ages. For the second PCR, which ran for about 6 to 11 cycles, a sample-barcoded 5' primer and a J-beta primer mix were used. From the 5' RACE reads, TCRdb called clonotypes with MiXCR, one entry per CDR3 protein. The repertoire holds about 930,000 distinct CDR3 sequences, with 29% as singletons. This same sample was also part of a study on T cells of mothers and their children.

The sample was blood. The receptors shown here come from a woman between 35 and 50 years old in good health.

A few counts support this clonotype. CDR3 amino acids: CSAEQGREKLFF. The CDR3 DNA is TGCAGTGCTGAACAGGGGCGGGAAAAACTGTTTTTT. This sequence joins TRBV20-1 and TRBJ1-4; 7 bases fit TRBD1. J gave up 8 bases and V 5 bases, and 5 bases lay outside the gene matches. The CDR3 extends over 12 amino acids. CDR1 and CDR2 from the germline V gene are DFQATT and SNEGSKA (reference sequence).

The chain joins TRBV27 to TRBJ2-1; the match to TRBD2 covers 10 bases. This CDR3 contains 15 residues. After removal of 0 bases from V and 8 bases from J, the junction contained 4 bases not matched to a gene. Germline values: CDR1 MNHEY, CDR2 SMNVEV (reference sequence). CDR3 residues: CASSLSETSGYEQFF. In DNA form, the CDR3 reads TGTGCCAGCAGTTTATCCGAGACTAGCGGGTATGAGCAGTTCTTC.

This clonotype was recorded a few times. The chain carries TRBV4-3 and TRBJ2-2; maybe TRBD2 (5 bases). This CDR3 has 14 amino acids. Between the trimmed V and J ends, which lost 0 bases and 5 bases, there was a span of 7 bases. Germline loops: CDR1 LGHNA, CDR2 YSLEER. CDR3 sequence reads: CASSQEGGTGELFF. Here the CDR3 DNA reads TGCGCCAGCAGCCAAGAAGGAGGAACCGGGGAGCTGTTTTTT.

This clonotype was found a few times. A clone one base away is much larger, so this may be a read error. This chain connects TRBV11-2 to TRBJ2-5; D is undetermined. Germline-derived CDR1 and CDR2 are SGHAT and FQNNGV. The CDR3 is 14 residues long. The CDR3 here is CAGSLTQIAETQYF. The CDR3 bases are TGTGCCGGCAGCTTAACCCAAATCGCGGAGACCCAGTACTTC.

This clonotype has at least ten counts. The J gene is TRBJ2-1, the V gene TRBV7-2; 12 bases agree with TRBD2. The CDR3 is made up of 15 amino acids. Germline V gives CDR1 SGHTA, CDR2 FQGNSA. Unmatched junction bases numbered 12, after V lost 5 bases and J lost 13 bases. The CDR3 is CASSRHGTSGREQFF. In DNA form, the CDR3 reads TGTGCCAGCAGCCGACACGGGACTAGCGGGCGGGAACAGTTCTTC.

Written as DNA, the CDR3 is TGTGCCAGCAGGGCCCTATTGGATAGCTCCTACGAGCAGTACTTC. This encodes CASRALLDSSYEQYF. The gene calls are TRBV2 and TRBJ2-7; D ambiguous. Trimming took 6 bases from V and 0 from J, leaving 15 bases between them. The CDR3 has 15 residues. The V gene's germline CDR1 is SNHLY and CDR2 FYNNEI.

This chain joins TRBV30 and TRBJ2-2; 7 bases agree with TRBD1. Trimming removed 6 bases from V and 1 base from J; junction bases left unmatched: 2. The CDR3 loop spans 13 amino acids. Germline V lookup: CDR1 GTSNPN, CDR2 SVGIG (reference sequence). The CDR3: CACRQGNTGELFF. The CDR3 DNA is TGTGCCTGCCGACAGGGGAACACCGGGGAGCTGTTTTTT.

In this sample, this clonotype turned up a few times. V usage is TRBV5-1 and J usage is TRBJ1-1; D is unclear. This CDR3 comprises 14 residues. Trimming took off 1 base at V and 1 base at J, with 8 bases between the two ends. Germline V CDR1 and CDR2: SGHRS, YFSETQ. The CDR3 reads CASSLSVANTEAFF. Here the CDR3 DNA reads TGCGCCAGCAGCTTGAGTGTCGCGAACACTGAAGCTTTCTTT.

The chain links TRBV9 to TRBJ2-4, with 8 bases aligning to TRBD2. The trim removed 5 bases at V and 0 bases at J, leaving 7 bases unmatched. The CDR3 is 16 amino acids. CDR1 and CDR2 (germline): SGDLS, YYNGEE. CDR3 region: CASSPTSGLAKNIQYF. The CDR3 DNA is TGTGCCAGCAGTCCCACTAGCGGACTAGCCAAAAACATTCAGTACTTC.